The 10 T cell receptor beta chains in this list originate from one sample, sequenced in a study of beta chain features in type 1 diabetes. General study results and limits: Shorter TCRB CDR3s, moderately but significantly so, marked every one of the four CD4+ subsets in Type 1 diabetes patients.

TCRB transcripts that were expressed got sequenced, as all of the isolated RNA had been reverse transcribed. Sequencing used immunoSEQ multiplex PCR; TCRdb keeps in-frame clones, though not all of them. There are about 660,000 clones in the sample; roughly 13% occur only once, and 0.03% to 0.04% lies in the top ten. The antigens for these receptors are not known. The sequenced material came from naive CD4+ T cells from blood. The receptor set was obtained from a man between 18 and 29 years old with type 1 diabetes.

CDR3 DNA: TGCGCCAGCAGCTTTTCTACAGGGGTAGGCGAGACCCAGTACTTC. It encodes CASSFSTGVGETQYF. The gene calls are TRBV5-1 and TRBJ2-5, with 7 bases fitting TRBD1. Germline-derived CDR1 and CDR2 are SGHRS and YFSETQ. The CDR3 has 15 residues. The V gene end was trimmed by 2 bases and the J gene end by 5 bases; junction bases not matched to a gene: 9.

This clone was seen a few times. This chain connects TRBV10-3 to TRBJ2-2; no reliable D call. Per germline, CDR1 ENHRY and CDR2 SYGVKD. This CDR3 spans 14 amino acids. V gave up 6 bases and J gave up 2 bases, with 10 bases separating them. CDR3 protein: CAISSTVNTGELFF. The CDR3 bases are TGTGCCATCAGCTCCACAGTTAACACCGGGGAGCTGTTTTTT.

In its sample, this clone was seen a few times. CDR3 coding DNA: TGTGCCAGTAGTATTTCAGGGGGCGTCACTGAAGCTTTCTTT. Residues: CASSISGGVTEAFF. The V gene is TRBV19, the J gene TRBJ1-1, with 8 bases matching TRBD1. J gave up 4 bases and V 3 bases, and 4 bases lay outside the gene matches. CDR3 length: 14 amino acids. Germline CDR1 and CDR2: LNHDA and SQIVND (reference sequence).

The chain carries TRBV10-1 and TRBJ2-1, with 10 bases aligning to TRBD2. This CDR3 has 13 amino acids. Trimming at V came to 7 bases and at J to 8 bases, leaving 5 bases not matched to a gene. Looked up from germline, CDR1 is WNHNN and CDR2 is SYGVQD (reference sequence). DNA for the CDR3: TGCGCCAGCAAAGCGGGAGGGCGCGATGAGCAGTTCTTC. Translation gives CASKAGGRDEQFF.

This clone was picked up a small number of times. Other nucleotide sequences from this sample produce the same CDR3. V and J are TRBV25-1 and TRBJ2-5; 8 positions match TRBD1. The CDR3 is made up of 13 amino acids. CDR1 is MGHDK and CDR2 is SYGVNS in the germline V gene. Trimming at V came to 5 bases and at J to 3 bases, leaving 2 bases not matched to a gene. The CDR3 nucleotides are TGTGCCAGCAGTAGGACAGGGAAAGAGACCCAGTACTTC. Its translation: CASSRTGKETQYF.

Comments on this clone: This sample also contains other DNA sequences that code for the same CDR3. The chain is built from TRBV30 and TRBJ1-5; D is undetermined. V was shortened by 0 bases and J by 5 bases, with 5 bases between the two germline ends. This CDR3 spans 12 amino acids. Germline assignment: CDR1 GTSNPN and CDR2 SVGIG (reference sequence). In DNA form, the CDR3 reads TGTGCCTGGAGTGTACAAGATCAGCCCCAGCATTTT. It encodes CAWSVQDQPQHF.

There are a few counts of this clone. CDR3 residues: CASSPNGAGTLVYEQYF. The CDR3 DNA follows: TGCGCCAGCAGTCCCAATGGGGCCGGGACATTAGTCTACGAGCAGTACTTC. The chain joins TRBV23-1 to TRBJ2-7, with D possibly matching TRBD1 (6 bases). TRBV23-1 is annotated as an ORF whose role is uncertain. V was cut by 4 bases and J by 3 bases, with 22 bases left in between. The CDR3 has 17 residues.

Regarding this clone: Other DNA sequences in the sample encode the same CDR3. The CDR3 sequence: CASSQPTGNTEAFF. CDR3 DNA: TGTGCCAGCAGCCAACCGACAGGGAACACTGAAGCTTTCTTT. The chain combines TRBV4-2 with TRBJ1-1; maybe TRBD1 (6 bases). Germline CDR1 LGHNA, CDR2 YNFKEQ. V was pared by 2 bases and J by 1 base, with 8 bases between. The CDR3 has 14 amino acids.

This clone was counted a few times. The CDR3 here is CASSWDTGNTIYF. CDR3 sequence (DNA): TGTGCCAGCAGCTGGGACACTGGAAACACCATATATTTT. This chain joins TRBV7-9 and TRBJ1-3; D perhaps matches TRBD1 (6 bases). The germline V and J ends were trimmed by 4 bases and 2 bases, with 6 bases remaining between them. CDR1 and CDR2 from the germline V gene are SEHNR and FQNEAQ (reference sequence). There are 13 residues in the CDR3.

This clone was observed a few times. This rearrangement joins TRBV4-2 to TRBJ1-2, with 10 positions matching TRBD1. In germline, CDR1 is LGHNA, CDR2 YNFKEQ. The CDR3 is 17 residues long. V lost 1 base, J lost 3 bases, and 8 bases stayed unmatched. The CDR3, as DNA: TGTGCCAGCAGCCAAGCCGGGACAGGGGTTGGTGACTATGGCTACACCTTC. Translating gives CASSQAGTGVGDYGYTF.